This TCR beta chain was obtained from a study of blood T cell repertoires in COVID-19. Overall study: Samples came from the United States, Italy and Spain, spanning acute and convalescent COVID-19. From T cells, B-cell-depleted T cells, or PBMCs came the material, which was cDNA or gDNA.

Trimming removed 4 bases from V and 0 bases from J; junction bases left unmatched: 7. The CDR3 loop spans 17 amino acids. Germline CDR1 is SEHNR and CDR2 is FQNEAQ (reference sequence). Study processing details: Amplified reference gene primers provided the basis for estimating nucleated cell counts. Libraries were prepared by immunoSEQ multiplex PCR; TCRdb keeps only in-frame clonotypes and omits some of them. V, J and clone size are taken as reported in that table, and D and trimming were inferred from the DNA itself. The sample yields roughly 360,000 clones, more than 75% seen once. The chain has TRBV7-9 and TRBJ1-4; 8 bases are a match to TRBD1. Sequencing was done on a sample of peripheral blood. The origin of this receptor is a human donor with acute or convalescent COVID-19. The donor label of this sample is uncertain. This CDR3 reads CASSSTGEGTTNEKLFF. CDR3 nucleotides: TGTGCCAGCAGCTCGACAGGGGAGGGGACAACTAATGAAAAACTGTTTTTT.